The 22 T cell receptor beta chains in this list originate from one sample, sequenced in a study of blood T cell repertoires in COVID-19. TCRdb keeps only in-frame clones here, not all; method: immunoSEQ multiplex PCR. This sample carries roughly 250,000 clones, approximately 83% of them seen once, and the ten largest clones take about 4.1%. The sample was PBMCs or T cells enriched from blood (not recorded which). All receptors come from a woman aged 30 to 39 who had recovered from COVID-19.

The V gene is TRBV2, the J gene TRBJ2-7, with 8 bases identical to TRBD1. This CDR3 has 13 amino acids. Germline V gene data show CDR1 as SNHLY and CDR2 as FYNNEI. J gave up 4 bases and V 6 bases, and 5 bases lay outside the gene matches. The CDR3 is CASRDREMYEQYF. CDR3 sequence (DNA): TGTGCCAGCAGGGACAGGGAGATGTACGAGCAGTACTTC.

The gene calls are TRBV5-1 and TRBJ2-1; a weak D match, TRBD1 (6 bases). The V and J ends lost 4 bases and 2 bases respectively, with 10 bases between them. This CDR3 has 14 residues. Germline V CDR1 and CDR2: SGHRS, YFSETQ. CDR3 protein: CASSPDRTYNEQFF. The DNA for the CDR3 is TGCGCCAGCAGCCCGGACAGAACCTACAATGAGCAGTTCTTC.

This clone was observed once. The genes are TRBV30 and TRBJ1-6; D remains unclear. The CDR3 has 11 amino acids. Germline CDR1 is GTSNPN and CDR2 is SVGIG (reference sequence). V was shortened by 0 bases and J by 10 bases, with 4 bases between the two germline ends. CDR3 in amino acids: CAWSVGSPLHF. The CDR3 bases are TGTGCCTGGAGTGTCGGGTCACCCCTCCACTTT.

The V call is TRBV19, the J call TRBJ1-2; weak D call: TRBD1 (6 bases). Deletions cut 3 bases from V and 6 bases from J, with 11 bases between. Germline CDR1 LNHDA, CDR2 SQIVND (reference sequence). The CDR3 is made up of 13 amino acids. CDR3 sequence (DNA): TGTGCCAGTAGTATCATCAGGGGCGATGGCTACACCTTC. This codes for CASSIIRGDGYTF. Filled out from reference TRBV19 and TRBJ1-2, the complete variable domain reads DGGITQSPKYLFRKEGQNVTLSCEQNLNHDAMYWYRQDPGQGLRLIYYSQIVNDFQKGDIAEGYSVSREKKESFPLTVTSAQKNPTAFYLCASSIIRGDGYTFGSGTRLTVV.

The V call is TRBV7-9, the J call TRBJ1-5; TRBD1 agrees at 11 bases. The V and J ends lost 1 base and 7 bases, in that order; junction bases with no gene match: 3. Germline V gene sequence: CDR1 SEHNR, CDR2 FQNEAQ (reference sequence). The CDR3 contains 15 residues. The CDR3 DNA reads TGTGCCAGCAGCTTAGGGGACAGGGGGGACCAGCCCCAGCATTTT. Translation: CASSLGDRGDQPQHF.

The rearrangement links TRBV5-6 to TRBJ2-7; 7 positions agree with TRBD2. The trim removed 6 bases at V and 6 bases at J, leaving 15 bases unmatched. Per the germline V gene, CDR1 is SGHDT and CDR2 is YYEEEE. The CDR3 totals 15 residues. The CDR3 here is CASTHARGRGVEQYF. The DNA of the CDR3 is TGTGCCAGCACCCACGCGCGGGGGAGAGGGGTCGAGCAGTACTTC.

This chain uses TRBV19 with TRBJ2-7, with a weak D call TRBD2 (6 bases). CDR1 is LNHDA, CDR2 SQIVND, per germline (reference sequence). The CDR3 is made up of 15 amino acids. V was cut by 1 base and J by 0 bases, with 10 bases left in between. The CDR3 loop is CASSIGGLDSYEQYF. The CDR3, as DNA: TGTGCCAGTAGTATAGGGGGACTGGACTCCTACGAGCAGTACTTC.

This sequence joins TRBV27 and TRBJ1-6, with D possibly being TRBD1 (5 bases). Deletions cut 5 bases from V and 10 bases from J, with 18 bases between. The CDR3 spans 15 residues. Per the germline V gene, CDR1 is MNHEY and CDR2 is SMNVEV (reference sequence). CDR3 region: CASSPDLGGRSPLHF. The CDR3 DNA reads TGTGCCAGCAGTCCGGACCTGGGGGGAAGGTCACCCCTCCACTTT.

The J gene is TRBJ2-6, the V gene TRBV12-2; TRBD2 is the table's D call, not checked against the DNA. TRBV12-2 is a pseudogene locus. The CDR3 contains 21 residues. CDR3 loop: CASRSILTRSGRAVGANVLTF. CDR3 DNA: TGTGCAAGTCGCTCCATATTAACTCGGAGCGGGAGGGCCGTGGGGGCCAACGTCCTGACTTTC.

The chain employs TRBV2 and TRBJ1-2, with 7 bases that match TRBD1. Germline assignment: CDR1 SNHLY and CDR2 FYNNEI. The CDR3 spans 14 residues. Trimming at V came to 6 bases and at J to 6 bases, leaving 10 bases not matched to a gene. DNA of the CDR3: TGTGCCAGCAGCCCCGACAGGGCTTTCGATGGCTACACCTTC. It codes for CASSPDRAFDGYTF.

V and J are TRBV28 and TRBJ1-3, with D tentatively TRBD1 (6 bases). Germline V gene lookup returns CDR1 MDHEN and CDR2 SYDVKM. V lost 5 bases and J lost 1, with 12 bases in between. This CDR3 comprises 15 residues. The CDR3 reads CASSPFTGSGNTIYF. In DNA form, the CDR3 reads TGTGCCAGCAGTCCATTCACAGGGTCTGGAAACACCATATATTTT.

The V and J genes are TRBV7-6 and TRBJ2-1, with D possibly being TRBD2 (6 bases). Germline loops: CDR1 SGHVS, CDR2 FNYEAQ. The V end lost 3 bases, the J end lost 3 bases, and 6 bases lay between the germline ends. The CDR3 runs 13 residues. The CDR3, as DNA: TGTGCCAGCAGCTTGCGGGGCTACAATGAGCAGTTCTTC. It encodes CASSLRGYNEQFF.

This chain connects TRBV14 to TRBJ2-1; D unclear. The V end lost 1 base, the J end lost 5 bases, and 6 bases lay between the germline ends. CDR1 SGHDN and CDR2 FVKESK come from the germline V gene. The CDR3 loop spans 13 amino acids. The CDR3 is CASSQAVNNEQFF. The CDR3 bases are TGTGCCAGCAGCCAAGCAGTAAACAATGAGCAGTTCTTC.

This clone was counted a single time. The chain employs TRBV30 and TRBJ1-1, with D hard to call. V lost 5 bases to trimming and J lost 7 bases, with 11 bases between them. The CDR3 is made up of 11 amino acids. Germline CDR1 reads GTSNPN; CDR2 reads SVGIG (reference sequence). CDR3 DNA sequence: TGTGCCTGGTCGCGAGGGAGTGAAGCTTTCTTT. It is translated as CAWSRGSEAFF.

This chain connects TRBV18 to TRBJ1-5, with D possibly matching TRBD1 (5 bases). V lost 3 bases and J 6 bases, leaving 15 bases between the germline ends. This CDR3 region has 15 residues. Germline CDR1 KGHSH, CDR2 LQKENI. The CDR3 nucleotides are TGTGCCAGCTCACCTCCACAGGCCCTCGGTCAGCCCCAGCATTTT. It yields the protein CASSPPQALGQPQHF.

The J gene is TRBJ1-2, the V gene TRBV7-9, with a tentative D call TRBD1 (5 bases). The germline V gene has CDR1 SEHNR and CDR2 FQNEAQ (reference sequence). The CDR3 has 15 amino acids. The V end was cut by 2 bases, the J end by 8 bases, with 18 bases between. CDR3 nucleotide sequence: TGTGCCAGCAGCTTAATCGGGTCGGGGGAAGGAGGCTACACCTTC. Protein product: CASSLIGSGEGGYTF.

The V and J genes are TRBV5-5 and TRBJ2-7; the match to TRBD2 covers 8 bases. The CDR3 is 15 amino acids. V shed 3 bases and J 3 bases; nucleotides not matched to a gene: 8. Germline lookup yields CDR1 SGHKS and CDR2 YYEKEE (reference sequence). CDR3 region: CASSSGLAEIYEQYF. The CDR3 region has the DNA TGTGCCAGCAGCTCAGGACTAGCCGAAATCTACGAGCAGTACTTC.

This clone was found a few times. The V gene is TRBV7-2, the J gene TRBJ1-6; the D gene is possibly TRBD1 (5 bases). V lost 2 bases and J 8 bases, leaving 13 bases between the germline ends. The germline CDR1 and CDR2 sequences are SGHTA and FQGNSA. CDR3 length equals 15 residues. The CDR3 bases are TGTGCCAGCAGCTTACATATGGGGGGGGATTCACCCCTCCACTTT. This sequence encodes CASSLHMGGDSPLHF.

This clone came up once. The CDR3 is CASSPRWAGIPYNEQFF. CDR3 sequence (DNA): TGTGCCAGCAGCCCCCGTTGGGCGGGAATCCCCTACAATGAGCAGTTCTTC. The chain uses TRBV14 and TRBJ2-1; D is possibly TRBD2 (6 bases). CDR1 SGHDN and CDR2 FVKESK come from the germline V gene. Trimming took 4 bases from V and 2 from J, leaving 18 bases between them. CDR3 size: 17 residues. Full variable domain (missing parts from reference TRBV14 and TRBJ2-1): EAGVTQFPSHSVIEKGQTVTLRCDPISGHDNLYWYRRVMGKEIKFLLHFVKESKQDESGMPNNRFLAERTGGTYSTLKVQPAELEDSGVYFCASSPRWAGIPYNEQFFGPGTRLTVL.

The chain recombines TRBV19 with TRBJ2-2, with TRBD2 as a possible D gene (6 bases). The CDR3 is made up of 14 amino acids. V gave up 7 bases and J gave up 2 bases, with 11 bases separating them. From germline, CDR1 is LNHDA and CDR2 SQIVND (reference sequence). CDR3 sequence: CASTPGENTGELFF. CDR3 bases: TGTGCCAGTACCCCGGGGGAAAACACCGGGGAGCTGTTTTTT.

V is TRBV6-5 and J is TRBJ2-7; 7 positions match TRBD2. The CDR3 length is 14 residues. V trimming: 2 bases; J trimming: 2 bases; junction bases outside the gene matches: 3. CDR1 and CDR2 from the germline V gene are MNHEY and SVGAGI. The CDR3 DNA reads as TGTGCCAGCAGTTACGCGGGAGTGGCCTACGAGCAGTACTTC. This codes for CASSYAGVAYEQYF.

V usage is TRBV7-2 and J usage is TRBJ2-3, with 8 bases matching TRBD2. CDR1 is SGHTA and CDR2 is FQGNSA in the germline V gene. Trimming cost V 5 bases and J 2 bases; bases outside gene matches: 9. CDR3 length: 16 amino acids. CDR3 DNA sequence: TGTGCCAGCAGCCTTGAGGGGCGGGGGGCCACAGATACGCAGTATTTT. This sequence encodes CASSLEGRGATDTQYF.